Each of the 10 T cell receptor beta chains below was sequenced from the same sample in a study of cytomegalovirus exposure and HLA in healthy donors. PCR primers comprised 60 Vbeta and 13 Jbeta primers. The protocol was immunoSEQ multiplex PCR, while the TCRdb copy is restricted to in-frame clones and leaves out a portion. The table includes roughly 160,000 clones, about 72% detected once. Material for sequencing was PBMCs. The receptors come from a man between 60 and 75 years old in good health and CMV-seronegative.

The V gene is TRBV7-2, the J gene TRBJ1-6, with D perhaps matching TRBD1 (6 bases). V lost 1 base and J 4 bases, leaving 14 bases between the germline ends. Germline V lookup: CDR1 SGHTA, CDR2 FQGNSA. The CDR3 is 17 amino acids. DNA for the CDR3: TGTGCCAGCAGCTTAGGGGGGGGCAGAACATATAATTCACCCCTCCACTTT. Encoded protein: CASSLGGGRTYNSPLHF.

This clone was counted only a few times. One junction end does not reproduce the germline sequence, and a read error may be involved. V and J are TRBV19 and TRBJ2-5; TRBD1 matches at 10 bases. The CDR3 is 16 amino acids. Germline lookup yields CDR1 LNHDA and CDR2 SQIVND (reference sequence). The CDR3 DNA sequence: TGTGCCAGTAGTCTAGAACCGGGACAGGGGATAGAGACCCAGTACTTC. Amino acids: CASSLEPGQGIETQYF.

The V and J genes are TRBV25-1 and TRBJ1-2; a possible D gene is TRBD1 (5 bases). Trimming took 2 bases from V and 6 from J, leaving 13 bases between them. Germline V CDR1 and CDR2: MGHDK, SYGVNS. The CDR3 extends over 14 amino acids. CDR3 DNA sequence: TGTGCCAGCAGTGAACCGGCAGGGTTGAATGGCTACACCTTC. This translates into CASSEPAGLNGYTF.

The DNA for the CDR3 is TGTGCCAGCAGCCCCGGGGGGTTCCAAGAGACCCAGTACTTC. It specifies CASSPGGFQETQYF. The chain is built from TRBV28 and TRBJ2-5; 7 nucleotides line up with TRBD2. Per germline, CDR1 MDHEN and CDR2 SYDVKM. The CDR3 sequence is 14 residues long. J was trimmed by 1 base and V by 6 bases; bases with no gene match: 5.

The CDR3 sequence is CSAGHWNTEAFF. In DNA form, the CDR3 reads TGCAGCGCCGGACACTGGAACACTGAAGCTTTCTTT. The J gene is TRBJ1-1, the V gene TRBV29-1; D possibly corresponds to TRBD1 (5 bases). This CDR3 spans 12 amino acids. Germline values: CDR1 SQVTM, CDR2 ANQGSEA. Between the trimmed V and J ends, which lost 7 bases and 1 base, there was a span of 10 bases. Using reference TRBV29-1 and TRBJ1-1 for the parts outside the CDR3, the full variable domain is SAVISQKPSRDICQRGTSLTIQCQVDSQVTMMFWYRQQPGQSLTLIATANQGSEATYESGFVIDKFPISRPNLTFSTLTVSNMSPEDSSIYLCSAGHWNTEAFFGQGTRLTVV.

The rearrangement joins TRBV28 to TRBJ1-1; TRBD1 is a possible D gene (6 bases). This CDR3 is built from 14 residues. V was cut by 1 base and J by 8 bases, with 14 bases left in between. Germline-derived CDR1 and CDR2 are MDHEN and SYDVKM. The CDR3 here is CASSLSQGLGEAFF. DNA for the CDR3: TGTGCCAGCAGTTTATCTCAGGGGCTGGGAGAAGCTTTCTTT. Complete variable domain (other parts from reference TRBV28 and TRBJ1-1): DVKVTQSSRYLVKRTGEKVFLECVQDMDHENMFWYRQDPGLGLRLIYFSYDVKMKEKGDIPEGYSVSREKKERFSLILESASTNQTSMYLCASSLSQGLGEAFFGQGTRLTVV.

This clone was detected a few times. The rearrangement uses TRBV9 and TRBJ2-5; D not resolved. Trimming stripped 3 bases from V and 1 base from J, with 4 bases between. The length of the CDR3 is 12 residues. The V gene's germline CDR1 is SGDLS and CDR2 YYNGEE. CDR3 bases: TGTGCCAGCAGCGACTCCCAAGAGACCCAGTACTTC. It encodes CASSDSQETQYF.

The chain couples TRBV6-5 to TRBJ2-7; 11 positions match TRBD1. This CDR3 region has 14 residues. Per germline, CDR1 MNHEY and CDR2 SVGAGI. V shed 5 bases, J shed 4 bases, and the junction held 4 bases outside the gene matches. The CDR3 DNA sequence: TGTGCCAGCAGTAGGACAGGGGGCATTTACGAGCAGTACTTC. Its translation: CASSRTGGIYEQYF.

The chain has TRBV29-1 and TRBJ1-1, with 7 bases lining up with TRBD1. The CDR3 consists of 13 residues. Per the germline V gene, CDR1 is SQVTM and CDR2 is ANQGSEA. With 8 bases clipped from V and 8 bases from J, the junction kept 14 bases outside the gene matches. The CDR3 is CSLSQGGEGEAFF. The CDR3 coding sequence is TGCAGCCTCAGTCAAGGGGGCGAGGGCGAAGCTTTCTTT.

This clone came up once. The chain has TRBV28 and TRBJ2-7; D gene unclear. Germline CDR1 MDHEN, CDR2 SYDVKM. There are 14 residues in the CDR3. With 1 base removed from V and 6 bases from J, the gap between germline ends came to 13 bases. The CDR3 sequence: CASSLSELLVEQYF. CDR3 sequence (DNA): TGTGCCAGCAGTTTATCGGAGTTGCTGGTCGAGCAGTACTTC.